Described below is a single TCR beta chain sequence and its context. These data are taken from a study of early T cells in non-severe SARS-CoV-2 infection. TCRdb ran MiXCR on the 5' RACE reads and lists one entry per CDR3 protein. The table records approximately 71,000 distinct CDR3 sequences, approximately 15% of them present only once. Sequenced: whole blood. The TCR originated in an adult who was a healthcare worker with PCR-confirmed SARS-CoV-2 infection or an uninfected control (not recorded which).

This chain's CDR3 is CASSARTGRSSYEQYF. CDR3 DNA: TGTGCCAGCAGCGCCCGGACAGGGCGTAGCTCCTACGAGCAGTACTTC. The V and J genes are TRBV7-9 and TRBJ2-7, with TRBD1 matching over 8 bases. V was clipped by 5 bases and J by 0 bases; unmatched bases: 9. Germline V lookup: CDR1 SEHNR, CDR2 FQNEAQ (reference sequence). There are 16 residues in the CDR3.